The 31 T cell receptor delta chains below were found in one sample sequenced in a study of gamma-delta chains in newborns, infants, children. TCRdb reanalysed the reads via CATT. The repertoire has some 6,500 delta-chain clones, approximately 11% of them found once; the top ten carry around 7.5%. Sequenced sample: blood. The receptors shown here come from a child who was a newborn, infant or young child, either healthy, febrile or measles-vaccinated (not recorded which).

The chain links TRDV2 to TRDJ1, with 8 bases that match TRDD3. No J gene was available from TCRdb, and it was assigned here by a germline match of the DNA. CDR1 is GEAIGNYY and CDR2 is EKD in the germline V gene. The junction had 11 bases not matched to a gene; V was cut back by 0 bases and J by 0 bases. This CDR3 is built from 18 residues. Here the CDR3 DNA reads TGTGCCTGTGACACCTTGGAGTCTGGGGGACGCTACACCGATAAACTCATCTTT. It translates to CACDTLESGGRYTDKLIF.

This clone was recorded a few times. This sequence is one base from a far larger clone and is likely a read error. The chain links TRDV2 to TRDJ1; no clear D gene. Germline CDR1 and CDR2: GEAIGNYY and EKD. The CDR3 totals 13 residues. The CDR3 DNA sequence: TGTGCCTGTGACCCCCTGGACACCGATAGACTCATCTTT. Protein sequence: CACDPLDTDRLIF.

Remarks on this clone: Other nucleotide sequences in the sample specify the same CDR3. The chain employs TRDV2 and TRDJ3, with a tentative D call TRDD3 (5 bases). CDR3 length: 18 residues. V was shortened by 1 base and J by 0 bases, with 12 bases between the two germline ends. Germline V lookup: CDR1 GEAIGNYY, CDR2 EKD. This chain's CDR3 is CACDTAGGSSWDTRQMFF. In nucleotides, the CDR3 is TGTGCCTGTGACACGGCCGGGGGCAGCTCCTGGGACACCCGACAGATGTTTTTC.

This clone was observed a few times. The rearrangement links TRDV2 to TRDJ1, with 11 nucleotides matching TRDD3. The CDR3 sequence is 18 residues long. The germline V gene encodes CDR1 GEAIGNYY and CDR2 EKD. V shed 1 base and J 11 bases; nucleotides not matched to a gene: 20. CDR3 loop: CACDTLGDTRGRGVSLIF. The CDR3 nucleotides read TGTGCCTGTGACACGCTGGGGGATACTCGGGGCCGAGGCGTAAGTCTCATCTTT.

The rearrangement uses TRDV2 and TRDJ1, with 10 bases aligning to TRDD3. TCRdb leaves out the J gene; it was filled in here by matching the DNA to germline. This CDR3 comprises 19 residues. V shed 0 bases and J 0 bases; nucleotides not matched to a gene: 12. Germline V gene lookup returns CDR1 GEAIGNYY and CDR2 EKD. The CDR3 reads CACDTIQGGIRRYTDKLIF. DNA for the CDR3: TGTGCCTGTGACACCATACAGGGGGGGATACGCCGGTACACCGATAAACTCATCTTT.

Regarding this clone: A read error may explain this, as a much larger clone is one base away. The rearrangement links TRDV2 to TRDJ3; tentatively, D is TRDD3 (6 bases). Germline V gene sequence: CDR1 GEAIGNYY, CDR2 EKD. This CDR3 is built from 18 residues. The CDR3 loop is CACDAVGGSSWVTRQMFF. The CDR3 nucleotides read TGTGCCTGTGACGCGGTGGGGGGAAGCTCCTGGGTCACCCGACAGATGTTTTTC.

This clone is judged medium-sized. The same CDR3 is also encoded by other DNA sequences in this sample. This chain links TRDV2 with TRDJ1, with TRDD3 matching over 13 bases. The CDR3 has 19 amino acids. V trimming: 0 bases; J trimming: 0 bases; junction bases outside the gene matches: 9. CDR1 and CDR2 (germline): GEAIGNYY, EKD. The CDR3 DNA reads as TGTGCCTGTGACACCGTTACTGGGGGATACGCACGGGACACCGATAAACTCATCTTT. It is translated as CACDTVTGGYARDTDKLIF.

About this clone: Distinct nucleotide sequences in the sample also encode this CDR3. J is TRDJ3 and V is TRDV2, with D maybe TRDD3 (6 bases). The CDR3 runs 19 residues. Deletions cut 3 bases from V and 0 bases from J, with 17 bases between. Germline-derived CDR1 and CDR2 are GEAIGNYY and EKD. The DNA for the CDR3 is TGTGCCTGTGACCCTACTGGGACTTATAACTCCTGGGACACCCGACAGATGTTTTTC. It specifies CACDPTGTYNSWDTRQMFF.

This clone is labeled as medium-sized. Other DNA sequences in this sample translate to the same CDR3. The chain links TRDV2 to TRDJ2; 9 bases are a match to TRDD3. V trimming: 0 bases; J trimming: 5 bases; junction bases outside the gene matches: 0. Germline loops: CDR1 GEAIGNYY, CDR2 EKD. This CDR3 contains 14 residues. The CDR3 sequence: CACDTWGITAQLFF. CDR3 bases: TGTGCCTGTGACACCTGGGGGATAACAGCACAACTCTTCTTT.

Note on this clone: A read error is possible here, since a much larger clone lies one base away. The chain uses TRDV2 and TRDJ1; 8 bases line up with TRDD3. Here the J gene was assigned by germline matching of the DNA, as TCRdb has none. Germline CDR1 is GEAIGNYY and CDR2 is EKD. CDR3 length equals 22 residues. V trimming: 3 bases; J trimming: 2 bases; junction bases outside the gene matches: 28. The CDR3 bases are TGTGCCTGTGACGGGATGAATACTGAGGGATACGGGGCCGGAATCGGGACCGATAAACTCATCTTT. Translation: CACDGMNTEGYGAGIGTDKLIF.

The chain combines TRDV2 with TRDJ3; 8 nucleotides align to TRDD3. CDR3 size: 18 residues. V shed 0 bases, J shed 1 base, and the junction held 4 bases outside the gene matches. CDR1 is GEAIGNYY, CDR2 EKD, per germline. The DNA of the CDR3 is TGTGCCTGTGACACCTTGGGGGGGATATCCTGGGACACCCGACAGATGTTTTTC. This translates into CACDTLGGISWDTRQMFF.

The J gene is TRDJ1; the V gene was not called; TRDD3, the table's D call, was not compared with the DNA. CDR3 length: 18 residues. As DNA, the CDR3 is TGTGCCTGTGACACCGTACTGGGGATAAATACGTACACCGATAAACTCATCTTT. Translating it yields CACDTVLGINTYTDKLIF.

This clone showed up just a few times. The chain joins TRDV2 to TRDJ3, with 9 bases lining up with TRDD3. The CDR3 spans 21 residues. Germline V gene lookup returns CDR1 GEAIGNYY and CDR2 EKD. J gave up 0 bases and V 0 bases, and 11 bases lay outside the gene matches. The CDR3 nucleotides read TGTGCCTGTGACACCGGTTACTGGGGGACGAGGAGCTCCTGGGACACCCGACAGATGTTTTTC. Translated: CACDTGYWGTRSSWDTRQMFF.

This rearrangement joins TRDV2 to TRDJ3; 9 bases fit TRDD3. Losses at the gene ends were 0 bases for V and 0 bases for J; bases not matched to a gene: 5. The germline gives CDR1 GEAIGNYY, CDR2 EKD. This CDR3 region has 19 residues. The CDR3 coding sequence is TGTGCCTGTGACACCATGGGGGATAGGAGCTCCTGGGACACCCGACAGATGTTTTTC. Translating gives CACDTMGDRSSWDTRQMFF.

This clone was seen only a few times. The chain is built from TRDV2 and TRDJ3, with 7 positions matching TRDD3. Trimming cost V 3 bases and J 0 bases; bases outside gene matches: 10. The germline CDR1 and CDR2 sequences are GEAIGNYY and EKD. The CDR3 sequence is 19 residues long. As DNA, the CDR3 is TGTGCCTGTGACGTACTGGGGATATTCAGCTCCTGGGACACCCGACAGATGTTTTTC. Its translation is CACDVLGIFSSWDTRQMFF.

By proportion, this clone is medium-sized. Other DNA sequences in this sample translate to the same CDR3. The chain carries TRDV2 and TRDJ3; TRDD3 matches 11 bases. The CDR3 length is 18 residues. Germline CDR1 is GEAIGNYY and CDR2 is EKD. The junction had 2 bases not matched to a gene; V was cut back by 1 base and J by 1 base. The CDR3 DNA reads TGTGCCTGTGACACTGGGGGATACGCATCCTGGGACACCCGACAGATGTTTTTC. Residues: CACDTGGYASWDTRQMFF.

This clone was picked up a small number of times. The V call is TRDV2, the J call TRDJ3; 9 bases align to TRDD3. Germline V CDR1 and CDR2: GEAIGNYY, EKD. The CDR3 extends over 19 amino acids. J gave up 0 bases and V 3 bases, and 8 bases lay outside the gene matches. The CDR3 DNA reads TGTGCCTGTGACCCAACTGGGGGAGCCAGCTCCTGGGACACCCGACAGATGTTTTTC. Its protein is CACDPTGGASSWDTRQMFF.

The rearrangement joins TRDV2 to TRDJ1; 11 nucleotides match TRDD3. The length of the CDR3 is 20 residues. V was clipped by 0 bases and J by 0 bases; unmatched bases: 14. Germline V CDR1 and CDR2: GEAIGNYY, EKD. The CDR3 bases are TGTGCCTGTGACACCGTTTCTCCTGGGGGATACCCTCAGTACACCGATAAACTCATCTTT. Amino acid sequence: CACDTVSPGGYPQYTDKLIF.

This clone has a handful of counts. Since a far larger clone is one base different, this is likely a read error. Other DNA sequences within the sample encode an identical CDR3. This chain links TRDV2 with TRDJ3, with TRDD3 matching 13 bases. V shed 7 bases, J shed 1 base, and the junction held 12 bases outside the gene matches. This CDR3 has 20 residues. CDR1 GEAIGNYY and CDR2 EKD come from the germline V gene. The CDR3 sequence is CACDRLGDTSGSWDTRQMFF. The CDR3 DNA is TGTGCCTGCGACCGACTGGGGGATACGAGTGGATCCTGGGACACCCGACAGATGTTTTTC.

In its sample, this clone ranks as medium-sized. CDR3 bases: TGTGCCTGTGACGTCGCGGGGCCGGGCTCCTGGGACACCCGACAGATGTTTTTC. This gives the protein CACDVAGPGSWDTRQMFF. The V gene is TRDV2, the J gene TRDJ3; D ambiguous. V was cut by 3 bases and J by 0 bases, with 14 bases left in between. Per germline, CDR1 GEAIGNYY and CDR2 EKD. This CDR3 is 18 amino acids long.

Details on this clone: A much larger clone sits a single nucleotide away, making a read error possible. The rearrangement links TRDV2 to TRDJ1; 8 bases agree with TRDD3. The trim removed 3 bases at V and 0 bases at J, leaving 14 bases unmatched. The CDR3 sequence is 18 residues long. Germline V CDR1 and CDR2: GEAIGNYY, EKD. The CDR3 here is CACDLLGGTRSYTDKLIF. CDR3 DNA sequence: TGTGCCTGTGACTTACTGGGGGGTACGCGGAGCTACACCGATAAACTCATCTTT.

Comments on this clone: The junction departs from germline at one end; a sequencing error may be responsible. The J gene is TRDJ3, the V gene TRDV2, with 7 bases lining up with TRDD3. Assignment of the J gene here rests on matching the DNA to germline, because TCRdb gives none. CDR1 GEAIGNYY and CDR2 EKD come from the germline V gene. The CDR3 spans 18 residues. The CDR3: CACDKKMGESWDTRKMFF. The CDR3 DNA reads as TGTGCCTGTGACAAAAAAATGGGGGAATCCTGGGACACCCGAAAGATGTTTTTC.

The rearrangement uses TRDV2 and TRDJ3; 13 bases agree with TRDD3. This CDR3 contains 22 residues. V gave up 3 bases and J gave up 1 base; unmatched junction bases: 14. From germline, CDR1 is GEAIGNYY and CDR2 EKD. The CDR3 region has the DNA TGTGCCTGTGACCGGCTTACTGGGGGATACGCTTTATCGTCCTGGGACACCCGACAGATGTTTTTC. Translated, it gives CACDRLTGGYALSSWDTRQMFF.

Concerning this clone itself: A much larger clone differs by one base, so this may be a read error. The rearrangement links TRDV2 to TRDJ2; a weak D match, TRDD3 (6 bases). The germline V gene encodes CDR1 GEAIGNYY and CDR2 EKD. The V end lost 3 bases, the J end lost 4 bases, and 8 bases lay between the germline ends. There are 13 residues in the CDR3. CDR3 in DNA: TGTGCCTGTGACGCCTGGGGGACAGCACAACTCTTCTTT. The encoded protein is CACDAWGTAQLFF.

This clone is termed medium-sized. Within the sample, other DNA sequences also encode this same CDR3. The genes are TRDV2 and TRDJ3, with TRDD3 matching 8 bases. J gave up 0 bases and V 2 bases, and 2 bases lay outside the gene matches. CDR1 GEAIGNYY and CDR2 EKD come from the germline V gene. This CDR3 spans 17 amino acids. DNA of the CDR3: TGTGCCTGTGACAGTACTGGGGGCTCCTGGGACACCCGACAGATGTTTTTC. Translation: CACDSTGGSWDTRQMFF.

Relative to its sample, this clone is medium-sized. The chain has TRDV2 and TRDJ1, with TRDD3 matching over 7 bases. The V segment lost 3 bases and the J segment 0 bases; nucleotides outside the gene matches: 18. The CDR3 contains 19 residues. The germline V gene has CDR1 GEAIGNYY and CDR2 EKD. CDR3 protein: CACDPLERVGDTHTDKLIF. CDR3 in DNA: TGTGCCTGTGACCCACTCGAACGGGTGGGGGACACTCACACCGATAAACTCATCTTT.

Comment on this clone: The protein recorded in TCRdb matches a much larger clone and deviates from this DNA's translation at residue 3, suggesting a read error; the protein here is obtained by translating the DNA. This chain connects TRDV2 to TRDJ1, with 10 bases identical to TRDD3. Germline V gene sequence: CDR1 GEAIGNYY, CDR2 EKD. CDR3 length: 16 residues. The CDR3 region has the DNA TGTGCCTATGACACCGTGGGGGATACTAGGACCGATAAACTCATCTTT. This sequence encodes CAYDTVGDTRTDKLIF.

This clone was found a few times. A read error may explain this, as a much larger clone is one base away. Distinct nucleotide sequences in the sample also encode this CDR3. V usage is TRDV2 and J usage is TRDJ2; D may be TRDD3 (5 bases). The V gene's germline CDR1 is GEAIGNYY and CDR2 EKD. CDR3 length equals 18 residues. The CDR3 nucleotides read TGTGCCTGCGACACGGTGGGGCCACGCGAACATTTGACAGCACAACTCTTCTTT. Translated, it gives CACDTVGPREHLTAQLFF.

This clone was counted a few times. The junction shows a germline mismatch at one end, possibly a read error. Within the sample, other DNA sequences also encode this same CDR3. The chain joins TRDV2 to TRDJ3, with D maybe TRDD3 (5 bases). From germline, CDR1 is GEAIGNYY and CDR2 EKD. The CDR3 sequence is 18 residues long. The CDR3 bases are TGTGCCTGTGACTCTCTTGGGGCCGGCTCCTGGGACACCCGGCAGATGTTTTTC. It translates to CACDSLGAGSWDTRQMFF.

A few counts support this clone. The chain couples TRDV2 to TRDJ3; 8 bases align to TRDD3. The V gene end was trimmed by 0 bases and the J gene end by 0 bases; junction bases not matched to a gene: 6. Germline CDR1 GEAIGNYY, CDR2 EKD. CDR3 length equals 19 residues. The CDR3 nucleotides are TGTGCCTGTGACACCGTTACTGGGGGGAGCTCCTGGGACACCCGACAGATGTTTTTC. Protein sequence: CACDTVTGGSSWDTRQMFF.

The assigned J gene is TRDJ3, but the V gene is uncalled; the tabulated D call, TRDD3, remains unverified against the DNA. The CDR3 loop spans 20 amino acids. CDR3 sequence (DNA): TGTGCCTGTGACACCGGGGGAGTGGGGGGCCGCTCCTGGGACACCCGACAGATGTTTTTC. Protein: CACDTGGVGGRSWDTRQMFF.